What follows are 7 T cell receptor beta chains derived from one specimen sequenced in a study of blood T cell repertoires in COVID-19. Sequencing used immunoSEQ multiplex PCR; TCRdb keeps in-frame clones, though not all of them. The sample lists some 120,000 clones; around 86% were seen once. Input material: peripheral blood. The receptors derive from a man in his 70s with acute or convalescent COVID-19.

Here the CDR3 reads CASSDRGKIYEQYF. The CDR3 DNA is TGCGCCAGCAGCGATCGGGGTAAGATCTACGAGCAGTACTTC. The V and J genes are TRBV5-1 and TRBJ2-7; possibly TRBD2 for D (5 bases). Germline loops: CDR1 SGHRS, CDR2 YFSETQ. V shed 4 bases and J shed 3 bases, with 14 bases lying between them. CDR3 size: 14 residues.

This clone appeared a single time. This sequence joins TRBV5-5 and TRBJ1-2; 7 bases fit TRBD1. The V gene's germline CDR1 is SGHKS and CDR2 YYEKEE (reference sequence). CDR3 length equals 15 residues. The junction had 8 bases not matched to a gene; V was cut back by 0 bases and J by 6 bases. CDR3 sequence reads: CASSLGGQDVHGYTF. The CDR3 DNA reads TGTGCCAGCAGCTTGGGAGGACAGGATGTCCATGGCTACACCTTC.

This sequence joins TRBV5-4 and TRBJ1-1; D is uncertain. The CDR3 is made up of 15 amino acids. The germline V and J ends were trimmed by 1 base and 1 base, with 11 bases remaining between them. Per germline, CDR1 SGHNT and CDR2 YYREEE (reference sequence). Written as DNA, the CDR3 is TGTGCCAGCAGCTTGATCGGTACCCAGAACACTGAAGCTTTCTTT. Translation: CASSLIGTQNTEAFF.

The J gene is TRBJ2-5, the V gene TRBV5-1, with TRBD1 as a possible D gene (5 bases). V was clipped by 1 base and J by 7 bases, with 14 bases between them. Germline V gene lookup returns CDR1 SGHRS and CDR2 YFSETQ. The CDR3 loop spans 14 amino acids. This chain's CDR3 is CASSLNQGFGTQYF. For the CDR3, the DNA is TGCGCCAGCAGCTTGAATCAGGGATTCGGGACCCAGTACTTC.

This chain links TRBV6-2 or TRBV6-3 with TRBJ2-7, with 10 bases lining up with TRBD1. The CDR3 totals 15 residues. CDR1 and CDR2 from the germline V gene are MNHEY and SVGEGT. V trimming: 4 bases; J trimming: 1 base; junction bases outside the gene matches: 4. For the CDR3, the DNA is TGTGCCAGCAGTTCCTGGGGACAGGGGTCCTACGAGCAGTACTTC. Translated: CASSSWGQGSYEQYF.

The J gene is TRBJ2-3, the V gene TRBV7-2; 9 bases are shared with TRBD2. Trimming at V came to 2 bases and at J to 1 base, leaving 7 bases not matched to a gene. From germline, CDR1 is SGHTA and CDR2 FQGNSA. The CDR3 extends over 17 amino acids. In DNA form, the CDR3 reads TGTGCCAGCAGCTTAATCCATCAGCGGGGGGGCACAGATACGCAGTATTTT. Protein product: CASSLIHQRGGTDTQYF.

The V and J genes are TRBV7-8 and TRBJ2-7; 10 positions agree with TRBD1. J lost 3 bases, V lost 5 bases, and 4 bases had no gene match. This CDR3 has 14 residues. CDR1 is SGHVS and CDR2 is FQNEAQ in the germline V gene. The CDR3 sequence: CASSPGQGIYEQYF. The CDR3 coding sequence is TGTGCCAGCAGCCCGGGACAGGGGATCTACGAGCAGTACTTC. Full variable domain (remainder filled in from reference TRBV7-8 and TRBJ2-7): GAGVSQSPRYKVAKRGQDVALRCDPISGHVSLFWYQQALGQGPEFLTYFQNEAQLDKSGLPSDRFFAERPEGSVSTLKIQRTQQEDSAVYLCASSPGQGIYEQYFGPGTRLTVT.